These 19 T cell receptor beta chains came from one sample sequenced in a study of T cell repertoires in cytomegalovirus infection. MiXCR, run by TCRdb on the reads, gives a single entry per CDR3 protein. The sample yields about half a million distinct CDR3 sequences, around a third seen once. The antigens for these receptors are not known. The source was cultured PBMCs, collected from culture after CMV antigen stimulation. The receptor source for this set is a human donor in good health (CMV status not recorded). Some clones in this sample may be carry-over from other donors' samples.

The gene calls are TRBV28 and TRBJ2-7; D not certain. Looked up from germline, CDR1 is MDHEN and CDR2 is SYDVKM. Trimming took 6 bases from V and 6 from J, leaving 9 bases between them. The CDR3 spans 11 residues. In DNA, the CDR3 is TGTGCCAGCAGAGATCTCACCGAGCAGTACTTC. This translates into CASRDLTEQYF.

The chain uses TRBV3-1 and TRBJ1-3; D is undetermined. Germline V gene data show CDR1 as LGHDT and CDR2 as YNNKEL (reference sequence). V was shortened by 0 bases and J by 2 bases, with 11 bases between the two germline ends. CDR3 length: 16 amino acids. CDR3 sequence (DNA): TGTGCCAGCAGCCAAGATCCGCCTCACACTGGAAACACCATATATTTT. Its protein is CASSQDPPHTGNTIYF. The full variable domain, completed using reference TRBV3-1 and TRBJ1-3, is DTAVSQTPKYLVTQMGNDKSIKCEQNLGHDTMYWYKQDSKKFLKIMFSYNNKELIINETVPNRFSPKSPDKAHLNLHINSLELGDSAVYFCASSQDPPHTGNTIYFGEGSWLTVV.

This clonotype was picked up a small number of times. J is TRBJ2-2 and V is TRBV5-4; TRBD2 is a possible D gene (5 bases). This CDR3 spans 16 amino acids. Germline CDR1 is SGHNT and CDR2 is YYREEE (reference sequence). The V end lost 1 base, the J end lost 1 base, and 11 bases lay between the germline ends. CDR3 sequence reads: CASSLWSGGNTGELFF. For the CDR3, the DNA is TGTGCCAGCAGCTTGTGGAGCGGCGGGAACACCGGGGAGCTGTTTTTT.

The table lists this clonotype with many counts. The chain carries TRBV6-1 and TRBJ2-3; D gene unclear. Germline CDR1 and CDR2: MNHNS and SASEGT. The CDR3 contains 13 residues. V shed 5 bases and J shed 5 bases, with 11 bases lying between them. The CDR3 loop is CASSSKWQDTQYF. The CDR3 DNA sequence: TGTGCCAGCAGTTCAAAATGGCAAGATACGCAGTATTTT.

The table lists this clonotype with a few counts. The V and J genes are TRBV5-1 and TRBJ1-1, with 9 bases identical to TRBD1. Per germline, CDR1 SGHRS and CDR2 YFSETQ. With V trimmed by 4 bases and J by 4 bases, 8 bases remained unmatched. The CDR3 loop spans 15 amino acids. The CDR3 sequence is CASSVQGAGGTEAFF. The CDR3, as DNA: TGCGCCAGCAGCGTACAGGGGGCCGGGGGCACTGAAGCTTTCTTT.

The V gene is TRBV6-2 or TRBV6-3, the J gene TRBJ2-2; no clear D gene. Germline V gene data show CDR1 as MNHEY and CDR2 as SVGEGT. The CDR3 runs to 14 residues. The germline V and J ends were trimmed by 6 bases and 0 bases, with 8 bases remaining between them. The CDR3 loop reads CASRSTANTGELFF. Here the CDR3 DNA reads TGTGCCAGCAGGTCGACTGCGAACACCGGGGAGCTGTTTTTT.

The chain couples TRBV4-1 to TRBJ1-5; D remains ambiguous. The CDR3 totals 17 residues. Trimming pared 1 base from V and 5 bases from J, leaving 18 bases between. Germline values: CDR1 MGHRA, CDR2 YSYEKL. The DNA for the CDR3 is TGCGCCAGCAGCCAAGCGTTCCCCGGACGCCGGGATCAGCCCCAGCATTTT. Its protein is CASSQAFPGRRDQPQHF.

There are a few counts of this clonotype. The gene calls are TRBV10-3 and TRBJ2-7, with D unresolved. Trimming removed 0 bases from V and 0 bases from J, with 12 bases in between. Germline V gene lookup returns CDR1 ENHRY and CDR2 SYGVKD. CDR3 size: 16 residues. CDR3 nucleotides: TGTGCCATCAGTGAGTCGCCATCAGCCCCCTCCTACGAGCAGTACGTC. Its protein product is CAISESPSAPSYEQYV.

The genes are TRBV6-2 or TRBV6-3 and TRBJ2-3, with TRBD2 matching 10 bases. The germline CDR1 and CDR2 sequences are MNHEY and SVGEGT. The CDR3 runs 16 residues. After removal of 5 bases from V and 3 bases from J, the junction contained 8 bases not matched to a gene. The chain's CDR3 is CASSERGLAATDTQYF. CDR3 DNA: TGTGCCAGCAGTGAACGTGGACTAGCGGCGACAGATACGCAGTATTTT.

The CDR3 reads CASTLRGANRYEQYF. Here the CDR3 DNA reads TGTGCCAGCACCCTAAGGGGAGCGAATCGCTACGAGCAGTACTTC. This chain links TRBV6-2 or TRBV6-3 with TRBJ2-7; TRBD1 or TRBD2 may be the D gene (5 bases each). There are 15 residues in the CDR3. V gave up 7 bases and J gave up 3 bases, with 19 bases separating them. Germline values: CDR1 MNHEY, CDR2 SVGEGT.

The V gene is TRBV28, the J gene TRBJ2-2, with a possible D match to TRBD2 (5 bases). Germline V lookup: CDR1 MDHEN, CDR2 SYDVKM. V was pared by 9 bases and J by 2 bases, with 10 bases between. The CDR3 has 13 amino acids. CDR3 bases: TGTGCCAGTCTAGCACCTAACACCGGGGAGCTGTTTTTT. The encoded protein is CASLAPNTGELFF.

This clonotype appeared many times. The gene calls are TRBV7-2 and TRBJ2-3, with 11 bases lining up with TRBD1. The V and J ends lost 4 bases and 4 bases, in that order; junction bases with no gene match: 10. Germline CDR1 is SGHTA and CDR2 is FQGNSA. The CDR3 contains 17 residues. The CDR3 is CASSSRTGGSRADTQYF. The CDR3 DNA follows: TGTGCCAGCAGCTCCCGGACAGGGGGCAGCAGAGCAGATACGCAGTATTTT. Complete variable domain (other parts from reference TRBV7-2 and TRBJ2-3): GAGVSQSPSNKVTEKGKDVELRCDPISGHTALYWYRQSLGQGLEFLIYFQGNSAPDKSGLPSDRFSAERTGGSVSTLTIQRTQQEDSAVYLCASSSRTGGSRADTQYFGPGTRLTVL.

Only a few counts were recorded for this clonotype. The chain carries TRBV12-3 or TRBV12-4 and TRBJ1-6, with D perhaps matching TRBD1 (5 bases). Trimming stripped 6 bases from V and 10 bases from J, with 13 bases between. This CDR3 spans 13 amino acids. CDR3 in amino acids: CASSQGVRSPLHF. The CDR3 DNA reads as TGTGCCAGCAGCCAAGGGGTACGATCACCCCTCCACTTT.

DNA of the CDR3: TGTGCCAGTAGCGCTAGCTGGACCTACGAGCAGTACGTC. It codes for CASSASWTYEQYV. J is TRBJ2-7 and V is TRBV19; D possibly corresponds to TRBD2 (5 bases). CDR3 size: 13 residues. V lost 6 bases, J lost 2 bases, and 11 bases lay in between. Germline CDR1 is LNHDA and CDR2 is SQIVND (reference sequence).

This clonotype showed up just a few times. The V call is TRBV24-1, the J call TRBJ2-1; a possible D gene is TRBD2 (5 bases). The CDR3 loop spans 13 amino acids. Trimming took 9 bases from V and 2 from J, leaving 10 bases between them. Per the germline V gene, CDR1 is KGHDR and CDR2 is SFDVKD. In DNA form, the CDR3 reads TGTGCCACCGAAAGAGGGCCCTACAATGAGCAGTTCTTC. Translating gives CATERGPYNEQFF.

This chain links TRBV19 with TRBJ2-1; maybe TRBD2 (5 bases). Germline V gene sequence: CDR1 LNHDA, CDR2 SQIVND (reference sequence). CDR3 size: 14 residues. Trimming took 3 bases from V and 5 from J, leaving 11 bases between them. CDR3 nucleotide sequence: TGTGCCAGTAGTATCGGGATCAGGAACAATGAGCAGTTCTTC. Translated, it gives CASSIGIRNNEQFF.

CDR3 in amino acids: CASSSAGDRPQYF. In DNA form, the CDR3 reads TGTGCCAGCAGCTCAGCGGGAGACCGGCCCCAGTACTTC. The gene calls are TRBV9 and TRBJ2-5; 8 bases align to TRBD2. This CDR3 has 13 amino acids. Unmatched junction bases numbered 8, after V lost 4 bases and J lost 9 bases. Per germline, CDR1 SGDLS and CDR2 YYNGEE.

This CDR3 is CASSPPLVSNEKLFF. CDR3 bases: TGTGCCAGCAGCCCCCCACTTGTCTCTAATGAAAAACTGTTTTTT. The genes are TRBV7-3 and TRBJ1-4; D is ambiguous. Germline V lookup: CDR1 SGHTA, CDR2 FQGTGA. V was shortened by 5 bases and J by 3 bases, with 13 bases between the two germline ends. This CDR3 is 15 amino acids long.

V gene TRBV28 combines with J gene TRBJ1-2; weak D call: TRBD1 (6 bases). Trimming cost V 5 bases and J 4 bases, with 17 bases left between them. The CDR3 runs to 15 residues. Germline V lookup: CDR1 MDHEN, CDR2 SYDVKM. This CDR3 reads CASSRLEGVFYGYTF. The CDR3 region has the DNA TGTGCCAGCAGTAGGCTCGAGGGGGTTTTCTATGGCTACACCTTC.